The rows below give T cell receptor beta chains drawn from one sample of a study of shared clonotypes between healthy human individuals. Clones were sequenced by immunoSEQ multiplex PCR, and TCRdb holds only the in-frame ones, with some missing. The sample holds roughly 2.5 million clones, roughly 92% seen once. Material for sequencing was naive CD4+ T cells sorted from blood. These receptors all come from a man aged 18 to 29 in good health. The CDR3 runs from the conserved cysteine through the conserved F or W. A D gene is named only where the DNA matches it firmly.

cdr3_nt cdr3_aa d_call j_call v_call
TGTGCCAGCAGTTCCCAGGGAAATCATGGCTACACCTTC CASSSQGNHGYTF . TRBJ1-2 TRBV28
TGTGCCAGCAGCGTTGGGGGAGACGGTGAAGCTTTCTTT CASSVGGDGEAFF . TRBJ1-1 TRBV9
TGTGCCAGCAGCCCGGACAGGGGCGTCGGTCAGCCCCAGCATTTT CASSPDRGVGQPQHF TRBD1 TRBJ1-5 TRBV5-6
TGTGCCTGGGGGTTTTCCCGCGCAGGAAACACCATATATTTT CAWGFSRAGNTIYF . TRBJ1-3 TRBV30
TGTGCCAGCTCACCACTGACTAGCGGGAGTACGAATGAGCAGTTCTTC CASSPLTSGSTNEQFF TRBD2 TRBJ2-1 TRBV18
TGTGCCTGGAGCGACAGGGGGGATCAGCCCCAGCATTTT CAWSDRGDQPQHF TRBD1 TRBJ1-5 TRBV30
TGTGCCAGTAGCCTAAGGACGGGGAACTACGAGCAGTACTTC CASSLRTGNYEQYF . TRBJ2-7 TRBV19
TGTGCCAGCAGCGGGGGACTGGTCAGCGCAGATACGCAGTATTTT CASSGGLVSADTQYF . TRBJ2-3 TRBV7-6
TGCGCCAGCAGCTTGGGAGGGGGCATATCTGGCTACACCTTC CASSLGGGISGYTF TRBD1 TRBJ1-2 TRBV5-1
TGTGCCTGGAGAGGGAAGATTTGGACAGGTCAATCGACAGATACGCAGTATTTT CAWRGKIWTGQSTDTQYF TRBD1 TRBJ2-3 TRBV30
TGTGCCAGTAGATGGAGAAGGGGGAACACAGATACGCAGTATTTT CASRWRRGNTDTQYF . TRBJ2-3 TRBV19
TGTGCCAGCAGCCGGACTAGTGGAGAGACCCAGTACTTC CASSRTSGETQYF TRBD2 TRBJ2-5 TRBV2